The 18 T cell receptor beta chains listed next were all sequenced from one sample in a study of post-analysis software for immune sequencing data. Whole-study results and caveats: Comparison of patients with controls showed about 5 TRBV segments more frequent in patients, TRBV5-6, TRBV5-1 and TRBV20-1 among them.

Unique molecular identifiers were built into the TCR beta cDNA libraries. TCRdb redid the calling of the PCR reads with MiXCR, one entry per CDR3 protein. The sample carries about 560,000 distinct CDR3 sequences, roughly two fifths recorded once. These receptors are not linked to any known antigen. Material: blood. The source of these receptors is a girl between 10 and 17 years old with multiple sclerosis.

CDR3 loop: CASPLSGETQYF. DNA for the CDR3: TGTGCCAGCCCGTTATCGGGGGAGACCCAGTACTTC. The chain links TRBV2 to TRBJ2-5; possible D gene TRBD2, 5 bases. Trimming left V 8 bases short and J 5 bases short, with 12 bases between. Germline CDR1 reads SNHLY; CDR2 reads FYNNEI. CDR3 size: 12 residues.

This chain joins TRBV19 and TRBJ2-7, with 9 bases identical to TRBD1. With V trimmed by 5 bases and J by 5 bases, 4 bases remained unmatched. Germline V gene sequence: CDR1 LNHDA, CDR2 SQIVND (reference sequence). This CDR3 is 13 amino acids long. Here the CDR3 reads CASSFRTGDEQYF. Written as DNA, the CDR3 is TGTGCCAGTAGTTTTAGGACAGGGGACGAGCAGTACTTC.

This chain connects TRBV7-7 to TRBJ2-1; TRBD1 agrees at 10 bases. The V gene end was trimmed by 3 bases and the J gene end by 4 bases; junction bases not matched to a gene: 3. The CDR3 totals 15 residues. The germline gives CDR1 SSHAT, CDR2 FNYEAQ (reference sequence). This CDR3 is CASSLGDRGYNEQFF. CDR3 in DNA: TGTGCCAGCAGCTTGGGGGACAGGGGTTACAATGAGCAGTTCTTC.

This clonotype was seen a few times. The V call is TRBV12-3 or TRBV12-4, the J call TRBJ1-2; D is unclear. This CDR3 has 12 residues. Trimming shortened V by 5 bases and J by 2 bases, and 6 bases separated the two germline ends. The CDR3 protein is CASSRRNYGYTF. DNA for the CDR3: TGTGCCAGCAGTCGGCGAAACTATGGCTACACCTTC.

The rearrangement links TRBV7-9 to TRBJ2-7, with 7 bases that match TRBD1. Germline V gene lookup returns CDR1 SEHNR and CDR2 FQNEAQ (reference sequence). The CDR3 is 15 residues long. Losses at the gene ends were 1 base for V and 5 bases for J; bases not matched to a gene: 8. CDR3 amino acids: CASSLEPGGTHEQYF. As DNA, the CDR3 is TGTGCCAGCAGCTTAGAGCCAGGGGGAACCCACGAGCAGTACTTC.

The chain employs TRBV6-6 and TRBJ2-1, with D unclear. Germline CDR1 and CDR2: MNHNY and SVGAGI (reference sequence). V was cut by 8 bases and J by 1 base, with 9 bases left in between. CDR3 length equals 13 residues. CDR3 nucleotides: TGTGCCAGCTCGGATCCGTCCTACAATGAGCAGTTCTTC. As protein: CASSDPSYNEQFF.

This clonotype was seen more than once but under ten times. The CDR3 loop is CASSAGQGSFGYTF. The CDR3 nucleotides are TGTGCCAGCAGCGCGGGACAGGGGTCTTTTGGCTACACCTTC. The chain couples TRBV9 to TRBJ1-2; TRBD1 matches at 10 bases. CDR1 is SGDLS and CDR2 is YYNGEE in the germline V gene. Unmatched junction bases numbered 6, after V lost 3 bases and J lost 7 bases. The CDR3 loop spans 14 amino acids.

V gene TRBV29-1 combines with J gene TRBJ1-2; D gene unclear. CDR1 is SQVTM and CDR2 is ANQGSEA in the germline V gene. Trimming cost V 3 bases and J 6 bases, with 8 bases left between them. CDR3 length: 11 amino acids. CDR3 DNA: TGCAGCGTTGAGCCAGAACATGGCTACACCTTC. Protein product: CSVEPEHGYTF.

This rearrangement joins TRBV29-1 to TRBJ1-1; D may be TRBD1 (6 bases). The germline gives CDR1 SQVTM, CDR2 ANQGSEA. The CDR3 runs 13 residues. Trimming left V 5 bases short and J 5 bases short, with 15 bases between. CDR3 sequence reads: CSVSPRGWTEAFF. The CDR3 DNA reads as TGCAGCGTTAGTCCCAGGGGTTGGACTGAAGCTTTCTTT.

The chain employs TRBV5-1 and TRBJ1-5, with D uncertain. Germline values: CDR1 SGHRS, CDR2 YFSETQ. V gave up 3 bases and J gave up 1 base, with 5 bases separating them. The CDR3 consists of 13 residues. The CDR3 protein is CASSWYSNQPQHF. The CDR3 DNA reads TGCGCCAGCAGCTGGTACAGCAATCAGCCCCAGCATTTT.

The chain carries TRBV12-3 or TRBV12-4 and TRBJ2-7; D is unclear. V was shortened by 3 bases and J by 2 bases, with 11 bases between the two germline ends. CDR3 size: 14 residues. CDR3 bases: TGTGCCAGCAGTTTTGGTCGGTCGGCCTACGAGCAGTACTTC. Translated, it gives CASSFGRSAYEQYF.

J is TRBJ2-5 and V is TRBV11-2; D remains ambiguous. The J call may be in error: the DNA end matches TRBJ2-3 better. CDR1 SGHAT and CDR2 FQNNGV come from the germline V gene. This CDR3 spans 13 amino acids. The CDR3 nucleotides read TGTGCCAGCAGCTTAGCGGCTGGAGAGACGCAGTATTTT. Its protein is CASSLAAGETQYF.

The chain links TRBV7-2 to TRBJ1-5; perhaps TRBD1 as D (5 bases). The V gene lost 0 bases and the J gene lost 0 bases, with 9 bases spanning the gap. This CDR3 comprises 16 residues. The germline V gene encodes CDR1 SGHTA and CDR2 FQGNSA. For the CDR3, the DNA is TGTGCCAGCAGCTTAGCAAAGACAGATAGCAATCAGCCCCAGCATTTT. It codes for CASSLAKTDSNQPQHF.

The chain employs TRBV24-1 and TRBJ1-2, with D perhaps matching TRBD1 (6 bases). Looked up from germline, CDR1 is KGHDR and CDR2 is SFDVKD. This CDR3 contains 14 residues. With 2 bases removed from V and 4 bases from J, the gap between germline ends came to 10 bases. CDR3 in DNA: TGTGCCACCAGTGATTCCCACAGGGCCTATGGCTACACCTTC. It encodes CATSDSHRAYGYTF.

The rearrangement uses TRBV20-1 and TRBJ2-2, with TRBD2 matching 9 bases. The CDR3 contains 17 residues. The junction had 6 bases not matched to a gene; V was cut back by 0 bases and J by 1 base. CDR1 and CDR2 (germline): DFQATT, SNEGSKA (reference sequence). This chain's CDR3 is CSARDPSGRMNTGELFF. CDR3 sequence (DNA): TGCAGTGCTAGAGATCCCAGCGGGAGGATGAACACCGGGGAGCTGTTTTTT.

This clonotype was seen a few times. The V and J genes are TRBV7-2 and TRBJ1-2; perhaps TRBD1 as D (5 bases). Germline V CDR1 and CDR2: SGHTA, FQGNSA. The CDR3 contains 13 residues. The V gene lost 5 bases and the J gene lost 8 bases, with 15 bases spanning the gap. CDR3 region: CASSPWAGKGYTF. The CDR3 DNA is TGTGCCAGCAGCCCATGGGCAGGGAAAGGCTACACCTTC. Full variable domain (remainder filled in from reference TRBV7-2 and TRBJ1-2): GAGVSQSPSNKVTEKGKDVELRCDPISGHTALYWYRQSLGQGLEFLIYFQGNSAPDKSGLPSDRFSAERTGGSVSTLTIQRTQQEDSAVYLCASSPWAGKGYTFGSGTRLTVV.

This chain connects TRBV29-1 to TRBJ2-1; maybe TRBD1 (6 bases). The germline V gene has CDR1 SQVTM and CDR2 ANQGSEA. Trimming left V 8 bases short and J 3 bases short, with 17 bases between. The length of the CDR3 is 14 residues. In DNA form, the CDR3 reads TGCAGCATACCGGGACAACCGCGCTACAATGAGCAGTTCTTC. This gives the protein CSIPGQPRYNEQFF.

The chain recombines TRBV7-9 with TRBJ1-1; 12 bases are shared with TRBD1. CDR1 is SEHNR, CDR2 FQNEAQ, per germline (reference sequence). The length of the CDR3 is 17 residues. V shed 8 bases and J 0 bases; nucleotides not matched to a gene: 10. The CDR3 is CASRGSGTGGLNTEAFF. CDR3 nucleotides: TGTGCCAGCCGTGGTTCCGGGACAGGGGGCTTGAACACTGAAGCTTTCTTT.